This entry lists 22 T cell receptor beta chains sequenced from one sample in a study of T cell changes during pregnancy in multiple sclerosis. Profiled with immunoSEQ multiplex PCR; TCRdb holds only in-frame clones, not every one. Among approximately 89,000 clones listed, 94% were seen once. The source material was peripheral blood, sampled after pregnancy. The receptor set was obtained from a female donor in good health, enrolled as a control in a pregnancy study.

J is TRBJ2-7 and V is TRBV7-2; D may be TRBD2 (5 bases). Germline-derived CDR1 and CDR2 are SGHTA and FQGNSA. The CDR3 sequence is 12 residues long. V gave up 4 bases and J gave up 3 bases, with 7 bases separating them. CDR3 bases: TGTGCCAGCAGCTCCCGGGGCTACGAGCAGTACTTC. This gives the protein CASSSRGYEQYF.

V and J are TRBV5-6 and TRBJ2-7; D is possibly TRBD1 (5 bases). Between the trimmed V and J ends, which lost 0 bases and 6 bases, there was a span of 10 bases. The CDR3 totals 13 residues. Germline V gene data show CDR1 as SGHDT and CDR2 as YYEEEE. The DNA of the CDR3 is TGTGCCAGCAGCTTGGGACAGTTCAGCGAGCAGTACTTC. It specifies CASSLGQFSEQYF.

CDR3 nucleotides: TGTGCCAGCAGCGCCGGGGCTAGCGGCACAGATACGCAGTATTTT. Residues: CASSAGASGTDTQYF. This rearrangement joins TRBV9 to TRBJ2-3, with D maybe TRBD2 (6 bases). The CDR3 is made up of 15 amino acids. V lost 3 bases to trimming and J lost 1 base, with 12 bases between them. Germline V gene lookup returns CDR1 SGDLS and CDR2 YYNGEE. The full variable domain, its missing parts supplied by reference TRBV9 and TRBJ2-3, is DSGVTQTPKHLITATGQRVTLRCSPRSGDLSVYWYQQSLDQGLQFLIQYYNGEERAKGNILERFSAQQFPDLHSELNLSSLELGDSALYFCASSAGASGTDTQYFGPGTRLTVL.

The chain recombines TRBV7-9 with TRBJ2-1; D might be TRBD2 (5 bases). Per the germline V gene, CDR1 is SEHNR and CDR2 is FQNEAQ (reference sequence). V was trimmed by 4 bases and J by 9 bases, leaving 19 bases between them. The CDR3 loop spans 15 amino acids. This CDR3 is CASSSLAGTFPEQFF. The CDR3 nucleotides are TGTGCCAGCAGCTCCTTGGCGGGCACCTTTCCTGAGCAGTTCTTC.

V is TRBV28 and J is TRBJ2-7; D is unresolved. Germline V gives CDR1 MDHEN, CDR2 SYDVKM. The CDR3 contains 13 residues. Trimming left V 6 bases short and J 5 bases short, with 14 bases between. DNA for the CDR3: TGTGCCAGCAGGTGGTCGGAGAACAACGAGCAGTACTTC. Protein sequence: CASRWSENNEQYF.

This clone has just one count. The CDR3 loop is CASSPHPDTGELFF. The CDR3, as DNA: TGTGCCAGCAGCCCTCACCCAGACACCGGGGAGCTGTTTTTT. This chain uses TRBV28 with TRBJ2-2, with D unclear. This CDR3 is built from 14 residues. Germline loops: CDR1 MDHEN, CDR2 SYDVKM. Trimming pared 6 bases from V and 3 bases from J, leaving 11 bases between.

This clone was counted a single time. The chain carries TRBV28 and TRBJ2-7, with D unclear. From germline, CDR1 is MDHEN and CDR2 SYDVKM. The CDR3 sequence is 14 residues long. V was shortened by 3 bases and J by 0 bases, with 9 bases between the two germline ends. The CDR3 region is CASSFVGASYEQYF. CDR3 sequence (DNA): TGTGCCAGCAGTTTCGTAGGAGCCTCCTACGAGCAGTACTTC.

The genes are TRBV18 and TRBJ2-3; the match to TRBD2 covers 11 bases. The CDR3 has 15 amino acids. Germline V gene lookup returns CDR1 KGHSH and CDR2 LQKENI. J was trimmed by 6 bases and V by 4 bases; bases with no gene match: 6. CDR3 sequence (DNA): TGTGCCAGCTCACTAGCGGGAGGGCCGCTGGATACGCAGTATTTT. It translates to CASSLAGGPLDTQYF.

This chain connects TRBV28 to TRBJ1-4; the match to TRBD1 covers 8 bases. CDR1 MDHEN and CDR2 SYDVKM come from the germline V gene. With 5 bases clipped from V and 5 bases from J, the junction kept 4 bases outside the gene matches. This CDR3 region has 14 residues. The CDR3 protein is CASSTRGLNEKLFF. Here the CDR3 DNA reads TGTGCCAGCAGTACCAGGGGGCTAAATGAAAAACTGTTTTTT.

The chain recombines TRBV7-2 with TRBJ2-1; TRBD2 aligns across 8 bases. The CDR3 runs 14 residues. V lost 2 bases and J lost 8; bases outside the gene matches: 5. Germline CDR1 is SGHTA and CDR2 is FQGNSA. This CDR3 is CASSLTGGRDEQFF. For the CDR3, the DNA is TGTGCCAGCAGCTTAACGGGAGGGAGGGATGAGCAGTTCTTC.

The chain employs TRBV28 and TRBJ1-2; D gene unclear. V lost 7 bases and J 4 bases, leaving 16 bases between the germline ends. The CDR3 length is 14 residues. Germline CDR1 reads MDHEN; CDR2 reads SYDVKM. CDR3 region: CASITIGGGYGYTF. Written as DNA, the CDR3 is TGTGCCAGCATCACTATCGGAGGCGGCTATGGCTACACCTTC.

This clone was recorded once. J is TRBJ2-3 and V is TRBV5-1, with TRBD2 matching 12 bases. Unmatched junction bases numbered 10, after V lost 0 bases and J lost 14 bases. Germline values: CDR1 SGHRS, CDR2 YFSETQ. The CDR3 runs to 15 residues. As DNA, the CDR3 is TGCGCCAGCAGCTTGGATGGGACTAGCGGGCCAAGGTGGTATTTT. As protein: CASSLDGTSGPRWYF. Combining the CDR3 with reference TRBV5-1 and TRBJ2-3 gives the whole variable domain KAGVTQTPRYLIKTRGQQVTLSCSPISGHRSVSWYQQTPGQGLQFLFEYFSETQRNKGNFPGRFSGRQFSNSRSEMNVSTLELGDSALYLCASSLDGTSGPRWYFGPGTRLTVL.

The chain is built from TRBV7-9 and TRBJ2-1; tentatively, D is TRBD2 (6 bases). The CDR3 extends over 14 amino acids. Germline values: CDR1 SEHNR, CDR2 FQNEAQ (reference sequence). Trimming took 2 bases from V and 10 from J, leaving 15 bases between them. Here the CDR3 DNA reads TGTGCCAGCAGCTTATCCCCCGGAGGGGTCGAGCAGTTCTTC. The encoded protein is CASSLSPGGVEQFF.

This chain links TRBV10-3 with TRBJ1-1; D is undetermined. Trimming shortened V by 2 bases and J by 3 bases, and 10 bases separated the two germline ends. From germline, CDR1 is ENHRY and CDR2 SYGVKD. This CDR3 is built from 14 residues. DNA for the CDR3: TGTGCCATCAGTGAGAAAGGGAGGGACACTGAAGCTTTCTTT. It encodes CAISEKGRDTEAFF.

The V and J genes are TRBV12-5 and TRBJ2-7; the D is unclear. This CDR3 contains 12 residues. Germline V gene sequence: CDR1 LGHNT, CDR2 FRNRAP. V gave up 1 base and J gave up 3 bases, with 4 bases separating them. The CDR3 spells CASGLDGYEQYF. In nucleotides, the CDR3 is TGTGCTAGTGGTTTGGACGGCTACGAGCAGTACTTC.

This sequence joins TRBV19 and TRBJ2-6; TRBD2 matches at 7 bases. The CDR3 loop spans 15 amino acids. The germline gives CDR1 LNHDA, CDR2 SQIVND (reference sequence). The V segment lost 3 bases and the J segment 1 base; nucleotides outside the gene matches: 0. CDR3 nucleotides: TGTGCCAGTAGTATCGGGGGGTCTGGGGCCAACGTCCTGACTTTC. It encodes CASSIGGSGANVLTF. Complete variable domain (other parts from reference TRBV19 and TRBJ2-6): DGGITQSPKYLFRKEGQNVTLSCEQNLNHDAMYWYRQDPGQGLRLIYYSQIVNDFQKGDIAEGYSVSREKKESFPLTVTSAQKNPTAFYLCASSIGGSGANVLTFGAGSRLTVL.

V and J are TRBV19 and TRBJ2-2; no firm D call. Germline V lookup: CDR1 LNHDA, CDR2 SQIVND (reference sequence). CDR3 length equals 15 residues. V dropped 5 bases and J dropped 1 base, with 11 bases sitting between them. This CDR3 is CASSSALRNTGELFF. In DNA form, the CDR3 reads TGTGCCAGTAGTTCGGCACTAAGGAACACCGGGGAGCTGTTTTTT.

The rearrangement links TRBV11-2 to TRBJ1-4, with TRBD1 matching over 7 bases. V lost 4 bases to trimming and J lost 5 bases; unmatched junction nucleotides: 10. The CDR3 is 16 residues long. Germline V gene lookup returns CDR1 SGHAT and CDR2 FQNNGV. As DNA, the CDR3 is TGTGCCAGCAGCTCTACTCCGGGACAGCGAAATGAAAAACTGTTTTTT. Translating it yields CASSSTPGQRNEKLFF. Filled out from reference TRBV11-2 and TRBJ1-4, the complete variable domain reads EAGVAQSPRYKIIEKRQSVAFWCNPISGHATLYWYQQILGQGPKLLIQFQNNGVVDDSQLPKDRFSAERLKGVDSTLKIQPAKLEDSAVYLCASSSTPGQRNEKLFFGSGTQLSVL.

The chain is built from TRBV2 and TRBJ2-3, with 10 bases identical to TRBD1. In germline, CDR1 is SNHLY, CDR2 FYNNEI. V lost 5 bases, J lost 2 bases, and 16 bases stayed unmatched. The CDR3 length is 19 residues. The CDR3 protein is CASSSGTGVLRGFTDTQYF. DNA of the CDR3: TGTGCCAGCAGTTCCGGGACAGGGGTATTGAGGGGATTCACAGATACGCAGTATTTT.

The V gene is TRBV27, the J gene TRBJ2-5; D remains unclear. Trimming cost V 0 bases and J 2 bases, with 4 bases left between them. This CDR3 contains 13 residues. CDR1 is MNHEY, CDR2 SMNVEV, per germline (reference sequence). The CDR3 sequence is CASSLSRQETQYF. The CDR3 DNA follows: TGTGCCAGCAGTTTATCGAGGCAAGAGACCCAGTACTTC.

V is TRBV10-2 and J is TRBJ1-5, with 9 nucleotides matching TRBD1. Germline values: CDR1 WSHSY, CDR2 SAAADI. After removal of 2 bases from V and 5 bases from J, the junction contained 4 bases not matched to a gene. The CDR3 totals 15 residues. The CDR3 DNA reads as TGCGCCAGCAGTGAGCACCGGGACAGGGATCAGCCCCAGCATTTT. Encoded protein: CASSEHRDRDQPQHF.

CDR3 sequence reads: CASSLDRSGESYEQYF. The CDR3 bases are TGTGCCAGCAGCTTAGATCGATCGGGGGAAAGCTACGAGCAGTACTTC. The rearrangement uses TRBV11-2 and TRBJ2-7, with D possibly matching TRBD2 (6 bases). The germline V and J ends were trimmed by 0 bases and 3 bases, with 15 bases remaining between them. The CDR3 is 16 amino acids. The germline gives CDR1 SGHAT, CDR2 FQNNGV.